This T cell receptor (beta chain) was sequenced for a study of Ad26.COV2.S vaccination and SARS-CoV-2 variants. Study details: Ad26.COV2.S shots went into the muscle once or twice, 56 days apart. Study outcomes and limitations: Placebo recipients trailed vaccine recipients in spike-specific TCR breadth.

Germline values: CDR1 SGHDT, CDR2 YYEEEE. Trimming removed 4 bases from V and 3 bases from J; junction bases left unmatched: 6. The CDR3 runs to 14 residues. The repertoire was sequenced with immunoSEQ multiplex PCR; TCRdb's copy has only in-frame clones and lacks some. The sample yields some 250,000 clones, around nine tenths seen once. Turning to this clone: No antigen is known for it.

Treatment of the sample: around 19 received Ad26.COV2.S at low or high dose, single or two shots; 5 received placebo; per-sample allocation not given. Following the first vaccine or placebo injection, samples were taken on day 63. Expressing Wuhan-strain SARS-CoV-2 spike, an Ad26 vector served as the vaccine. The TCR sequence derives from a person aged 18 to 59 who received the Ad26.COV2.S COVID-19 vaccine or a placebo. The sequencing here drew on peripheral blood, taken in a trial of Ad26.COV2.S vaccine versus placebo. The chain couples TRBV5-6 to TRBJ1-2, with 7 nucleotides matching TRBD1. The CDR3 DNA reads TGTGCCAGCAGCCCGCAGGGGGAGGACTATGGCTACACCTTC. This gives the protein CASSPQGEDYGYTF. The entire variable domain, with the rest obtained from reference TRBV5-6 and TRBJ1-2, is as follows: DAGVTQSPTHLIKTRGQQVTLRCSPKSGHDTVSWYQQALGQGPQFIFQYYEEEERQRGNFPDRFSGHQFPNYSSELNVNALLLGDSALYLCASSPQGEDYGYTFGSGTRLTVV.